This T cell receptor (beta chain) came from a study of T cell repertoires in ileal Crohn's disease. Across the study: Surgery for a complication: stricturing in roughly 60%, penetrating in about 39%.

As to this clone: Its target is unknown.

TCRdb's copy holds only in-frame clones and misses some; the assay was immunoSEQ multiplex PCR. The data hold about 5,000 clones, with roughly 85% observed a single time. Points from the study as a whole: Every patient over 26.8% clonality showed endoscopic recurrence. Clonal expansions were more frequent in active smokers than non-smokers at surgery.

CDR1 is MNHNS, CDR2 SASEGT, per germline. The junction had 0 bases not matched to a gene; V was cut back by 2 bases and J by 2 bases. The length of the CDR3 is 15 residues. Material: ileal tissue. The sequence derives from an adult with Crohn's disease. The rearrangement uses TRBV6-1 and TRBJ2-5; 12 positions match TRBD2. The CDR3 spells CASSELAGGQETQYF. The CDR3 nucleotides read TGTGCCAGCAGTGAACTAGCGGGGGGGCAAGAGACCCAGTACTTC.